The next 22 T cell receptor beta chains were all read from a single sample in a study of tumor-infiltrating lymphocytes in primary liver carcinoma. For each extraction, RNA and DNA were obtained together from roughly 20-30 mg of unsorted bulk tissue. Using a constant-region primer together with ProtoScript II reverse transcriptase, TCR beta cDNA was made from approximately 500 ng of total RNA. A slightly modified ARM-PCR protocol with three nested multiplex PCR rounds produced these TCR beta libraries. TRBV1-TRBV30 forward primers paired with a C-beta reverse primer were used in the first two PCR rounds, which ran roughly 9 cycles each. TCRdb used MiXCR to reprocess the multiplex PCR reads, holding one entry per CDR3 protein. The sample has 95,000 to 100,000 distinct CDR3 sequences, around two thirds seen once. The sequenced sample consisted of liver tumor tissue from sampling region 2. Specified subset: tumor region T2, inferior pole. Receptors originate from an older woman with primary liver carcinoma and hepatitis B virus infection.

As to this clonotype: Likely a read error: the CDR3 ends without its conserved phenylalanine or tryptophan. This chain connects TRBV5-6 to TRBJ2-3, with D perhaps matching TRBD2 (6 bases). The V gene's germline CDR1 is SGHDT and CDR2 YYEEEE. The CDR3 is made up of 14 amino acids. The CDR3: CVSSRRAITDTQYL. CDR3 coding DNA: TGTGTCAGTAGCCGGAGGGCGATTACAGATACGCAGTATCTT.

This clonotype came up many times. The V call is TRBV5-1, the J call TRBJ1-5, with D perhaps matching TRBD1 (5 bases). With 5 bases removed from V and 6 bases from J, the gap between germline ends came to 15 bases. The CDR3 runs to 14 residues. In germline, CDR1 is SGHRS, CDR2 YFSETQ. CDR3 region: CASRPDTGSQPQHF. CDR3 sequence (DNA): TGCGCCAGCAGACCGGACACTGGGAGTCAGCCCCAGCATTTT. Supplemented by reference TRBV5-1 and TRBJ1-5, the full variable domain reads KAGVTQTPRYLIKTRGQQVTLSCSPISGHRSVSWYQQTPGQGLQFLFEYFSETQRNKGNFPGRFSGRQFSNSRSEMNVSTLELGDSALYLCASRPDTGSQPQHFGDGTRLSIL.

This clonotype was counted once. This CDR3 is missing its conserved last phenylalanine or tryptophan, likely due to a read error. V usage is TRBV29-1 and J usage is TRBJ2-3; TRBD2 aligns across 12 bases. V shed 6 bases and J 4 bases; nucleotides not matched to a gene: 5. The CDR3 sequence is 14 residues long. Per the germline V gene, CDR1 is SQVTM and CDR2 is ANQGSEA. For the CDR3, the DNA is TGCAGCGTGACTAGCGGGAGCTCCTCAGATACGCAGTATTCT. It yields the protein CSVTSGSSSDTQYS.

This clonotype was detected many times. CDR3 in DNA: TGTGCCAGCAGTTTGAGGGGGCCCTACGAGCAGTACTTC. Its translation is CASSLRGPYEQYF. V usage is TRBV28 and J usage is TRBJ2-7; 7 nucleotides line up with TRBD1. V shed 3 bases, J shed 2 bases, and the junction held 1 base outside the gene matches. CDR1 is MDHEN and CDR2 is SYDVKM in the germline V gene. This CDR3 has 13 amino acids.

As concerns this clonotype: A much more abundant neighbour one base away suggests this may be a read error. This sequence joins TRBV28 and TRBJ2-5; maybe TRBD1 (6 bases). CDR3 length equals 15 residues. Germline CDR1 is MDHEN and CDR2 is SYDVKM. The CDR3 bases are TGTGCCAGCAGCCCATCAACAGGGCAGCAAGTGACCCAGTACTTC. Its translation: CASSPSTGQQVTQYF.

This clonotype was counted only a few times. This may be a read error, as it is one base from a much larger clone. CDR3 DNA sequence: TGTGCCAGCCGGGAAGAGCTTTGGGAAAAACTGTTTTTT. It encodes CASREELWEKLFF. This chain connects TRBV5-5 to TRBJ1-4; D call uncertain. V was cut by 7 bases and J by 8 bases, with 15 bases left in between. The CDR3 is 13 residues long. Germline CDR1 and CDR2: SGHKS and YYEKEE (reference sequence).

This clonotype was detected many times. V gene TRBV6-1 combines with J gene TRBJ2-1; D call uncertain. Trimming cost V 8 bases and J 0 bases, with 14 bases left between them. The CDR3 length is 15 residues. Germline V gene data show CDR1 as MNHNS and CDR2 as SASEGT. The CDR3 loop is CASESGFPSYNEQFF. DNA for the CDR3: TGTGCCAGCGAATCTGGGTTTCCCTCCTACAATGAGCAGTTCTTC.

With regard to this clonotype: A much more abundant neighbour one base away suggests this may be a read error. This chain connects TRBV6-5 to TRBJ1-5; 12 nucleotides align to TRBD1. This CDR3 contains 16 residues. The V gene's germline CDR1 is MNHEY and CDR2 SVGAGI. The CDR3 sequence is CVSKIPGQGAMKPQHF. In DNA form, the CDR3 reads TGTGTCAGCAAGATACCGGGACAGGGGGCTATGAAGCCCCAGCATTTT.

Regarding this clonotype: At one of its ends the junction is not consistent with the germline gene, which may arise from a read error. The CDR3 DNA sequence: TGTGACAGCAGCCCCCTAGCGGGGATCACAGATACGCAGTATTTT. This sequence encodes CDSSPLAGITDTQYF. This rearrangement joins TRBV6-6 to TRBJ2-3, with TRBD2 matching 9 bases. The CDR3 totals 15 residues. The germline gives CDR1 MNHNY, CDR2 SVGAGI (reference sequence).

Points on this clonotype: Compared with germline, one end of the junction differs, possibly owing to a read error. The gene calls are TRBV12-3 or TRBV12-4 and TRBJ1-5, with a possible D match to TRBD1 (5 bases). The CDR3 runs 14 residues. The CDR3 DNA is TGTGCCAGCAGCCTACAGGATAGCAATCAGTCCCAGCATTTT. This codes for CASSLQDSNQSQHF.

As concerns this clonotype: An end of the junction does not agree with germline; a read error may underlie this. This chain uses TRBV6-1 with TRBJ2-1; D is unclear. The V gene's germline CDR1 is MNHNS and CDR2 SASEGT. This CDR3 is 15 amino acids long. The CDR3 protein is CACSVRDSSYNEQFF. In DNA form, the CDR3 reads TGTGCCTGCAGTGTACGCGATTCATCCTACAATGAACAGTTCTTC.

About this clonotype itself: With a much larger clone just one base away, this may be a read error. The CDR3 region is CVSSLTGTGGRDGYTF. In DNA form, the CDR3 reads TGTGTCAGCAGCTTAACCGGGACAGGGGGAAGGGATGGCTACACCTTC. The rearrangement uses TRBV7-9 and TRBJ1-2; 11 bases map to TRBD1. This CDR3 contains 16 residues. Per the germline V gene, CDR1 is SEHNR and CDR2 is FQNEAQ (reference sequence).

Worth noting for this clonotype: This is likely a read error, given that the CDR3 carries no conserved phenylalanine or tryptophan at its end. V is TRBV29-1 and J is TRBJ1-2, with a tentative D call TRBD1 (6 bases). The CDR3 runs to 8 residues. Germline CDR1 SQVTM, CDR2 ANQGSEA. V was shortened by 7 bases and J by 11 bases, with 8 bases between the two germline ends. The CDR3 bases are TGCAGCGAGGGGGGTTACACCTCC. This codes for CSEGGYTS.

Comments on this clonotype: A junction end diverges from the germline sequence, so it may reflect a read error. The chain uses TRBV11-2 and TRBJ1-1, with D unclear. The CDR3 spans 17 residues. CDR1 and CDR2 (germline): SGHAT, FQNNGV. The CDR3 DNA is TGTGCCAGCATCTTAGGTTCCACAAACTACATTAACACTGAAGCTTTCTTT. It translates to CASILGSTNYINTEAFF.

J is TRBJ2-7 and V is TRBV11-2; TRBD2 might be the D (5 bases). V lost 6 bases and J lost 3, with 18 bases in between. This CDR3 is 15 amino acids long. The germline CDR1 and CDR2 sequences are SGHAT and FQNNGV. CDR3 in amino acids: CASRKTSLEIYEQYF. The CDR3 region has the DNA TGTGCCAGCAGGAAAACTAGTCTCGAGATCTACGAGCAGTACTTC.

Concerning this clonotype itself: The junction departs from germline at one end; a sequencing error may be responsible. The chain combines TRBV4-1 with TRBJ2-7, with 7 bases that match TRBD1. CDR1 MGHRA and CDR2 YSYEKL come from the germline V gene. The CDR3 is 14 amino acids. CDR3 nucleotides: TGCGCCAGCGGCCAAGGGCTACAGGGGTTTGAGGAGTACTTC. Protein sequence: CASGQGLQGFEEYF.

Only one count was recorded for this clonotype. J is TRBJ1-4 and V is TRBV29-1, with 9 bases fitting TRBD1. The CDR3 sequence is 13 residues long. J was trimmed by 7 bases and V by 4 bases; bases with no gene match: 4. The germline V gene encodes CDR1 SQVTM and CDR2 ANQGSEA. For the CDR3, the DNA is TGCAGCGTTGGAACAGGGGGCGGTGAAAAACTGTTTTTT. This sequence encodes CSVGTGGGEKLFF.

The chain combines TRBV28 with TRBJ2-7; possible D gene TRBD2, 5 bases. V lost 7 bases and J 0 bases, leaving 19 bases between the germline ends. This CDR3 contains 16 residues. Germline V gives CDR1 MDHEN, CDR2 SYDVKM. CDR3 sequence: CASIPRSGRSSYEQYF. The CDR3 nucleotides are TGTGCCAGCATCCCAAGGTCGGGAAGGAGCTCCTACGAGCAGTACTTC.

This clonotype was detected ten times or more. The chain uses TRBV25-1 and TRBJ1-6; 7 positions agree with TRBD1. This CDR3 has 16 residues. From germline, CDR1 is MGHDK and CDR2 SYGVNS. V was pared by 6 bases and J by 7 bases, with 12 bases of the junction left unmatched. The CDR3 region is CASRTSGTAQNSPLHF. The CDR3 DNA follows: TGTGCCAGCAGGACCTCAGGGACAGCCCAAAATTCACCCCTCCACTTT.

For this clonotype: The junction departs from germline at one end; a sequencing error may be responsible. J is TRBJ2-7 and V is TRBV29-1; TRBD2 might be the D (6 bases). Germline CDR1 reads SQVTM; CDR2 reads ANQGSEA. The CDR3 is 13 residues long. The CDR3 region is CSVTRNSAGEQYF. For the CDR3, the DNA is TGCAGCGTTACTCGAAACTCAGCGGGCGAGCAGTATTTC.

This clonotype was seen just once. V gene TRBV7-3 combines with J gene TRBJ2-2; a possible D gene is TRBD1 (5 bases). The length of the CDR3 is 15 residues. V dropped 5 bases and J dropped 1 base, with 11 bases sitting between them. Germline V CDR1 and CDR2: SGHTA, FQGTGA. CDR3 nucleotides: TGTGCCAGCAGCCCAGGGTCAGGGAACACCGGGGAGCTGTTTTTT. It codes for CASSPGSGNTGELFF.

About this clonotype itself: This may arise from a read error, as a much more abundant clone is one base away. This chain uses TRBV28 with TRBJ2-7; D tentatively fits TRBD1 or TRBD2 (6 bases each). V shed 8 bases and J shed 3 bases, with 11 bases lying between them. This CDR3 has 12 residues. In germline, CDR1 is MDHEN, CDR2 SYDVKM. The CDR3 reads CASPGAYYEQYF. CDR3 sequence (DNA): TGTGCCAGCCCGGGGGCCTACTACGAGCAGTACTTC.